Listed below are T cell receptor beta chains from one sample, sequenced in a study of T-cell memory formation after mild COVID-19. TCRdb itself ran the 5' RACE reads through MiXCR, one entry per CDR3 protein. This sample has 400,000 to 500,000 distinct CDR3 sequences, with 20% found just once. The sequencing sample was made of PBMCs or a T cell subset sorted from them (not recorded which). These receptors were obtained from an adult woman who had mild COVID-19 (a few samples of this study predate the infection). Cell type and time point are not known. The CDR3 runs from the conserved cysteine through the conserved F or W. The D gene is left open where the match is weak. Some rows have no size entry. The others give once, few or many, or a class for an expanded clone.

NA,few,TRBJ1-4,TRBV7-8,CASSPRVNSEKLFF,TGTGCCAGCAGCCCGAGGGTAAACAGTGAAAAACTGTTTTTT
NA,few,TRBJ2-5,TRBV15,CATSRDDGTQYF,TGTGCCACCAGCAGAGATGACGGGACCCAGTACTTC
NA,NA,TRBJ1-1,TRBV7-6,CASSLASQMSTEAFF,TGTGCCAGCAGCTTAGCGTCACAGATGAGCACTGAAGCTTTCTTT
TRBD2,NA,TRBJ2-1,TRBV3-1,CASSPLAGGHEQFF,TGTGCCAGCAGCCCTCTAGCGGGGGGGCATGAGCAGTTCTTC
NA,NA,TRBJ1-2,TRBV11-2,CASTPRAGWDGYTF,TGTGCCAGCACCCCAAGGGCAGGGTGGGATGGCTACACCTTC
NA,NA,TRBJ1-3,TRBV12-3/TRBV12-4,CASTPYGSSGNTIYF,TGTGCCAGCACCCCCTACGGGTCCTCTGGAAACACCATATATTTT
NA,many,TRBJ2-7,TRBV12-3/TRBV12-4,CASSLKRPKDPYEQYF,TGTGCCAGCAGTTTAAAGCGGCCGAAGGACCCCTACGAGCAGTACTTC
NA,few,TRBJ2-3,TRBV4-2,CASSQELLGGSTDTQYF,TGTGCCAGCAGCCAGGAGCTCTTGGGGGGTTCGACAGATACGCAGTATTTT
NA,few,TRBJ1-2,TRBV7-3,CASSVVPPKPGYTF,TGTGCCAGCAGCGTAGTACCCCCGAAGCCTGGCTACACCTTC
NA,once,TRBJ2-5,TRBV2,CASIYRARETQYF,TGTGCCAGCATCTACAGGGCCCGGGAGACCCAGTACTTC
TRBD1,NA,TRBJ1-5,TRBV18,CASSPPTGAGQPQHF,TGTGCCAGCTCACCACCCACAGGGGCTGGTCAGCCCCAGCATTTT
TRBD1,NA,TRBJ1-1,TRBV5-1,CASSAIPGQGLNTEAFF,TGCGCCAGCAGCGCAATCCCGGGACAGGGTTTGAACACTGAAGCTTTCTTT
TRBD1,NA,TRBJ1-1,TRBV6-5,CASSYSPLDRERSEAFF,TGTGCCAGCAGTTACTCGCCCCTTGACAGGGAGCGATCTGAAGCTTTCTTT
NA,few,TRBJ2-3,TRBV7-9,CASSLTRVMRDTQYF,TGTGCCAGCAGCCTAACTAGAGTTATGAGGGATACGCAGTATTTT
NA,NA,TRBJ1-5,TRBV12-3/TRBV12-4,CASRADGRGNQPQHF,TGTGCCAGCAGAGCTGATGGGCGAGGCAATCAGCCCCAGCATTTT
TRBD2,once,TRBJ2-1,TRBV7-3,CASSLSSGSNEQFF,TGTGCCAGCAGCTTGTCTAGCGGGAGCAATGAGCAGTTCTTC
TRBD2,NA,TRBJ2-1,TRBV2,CASSVQRESHNEQFF,TGTGCCAGCAGTGTACAGCGGGAGAGTCACAATGAGCAGTTCTTC
TRBD1,NA,TRBJ1-6,TRBV30,CAWRNLDRDNSPLHF,TGTGCCTGGAGGAATCTCGACAGGGACAATTCACCCCTCCACTTT
TRBD2,many,TRBJ2-3,TRBV5-1,CASSPPASGATDTQYF,TGCGCCAGCAGCCCTCCGGCGAGCGGGGCCACAGATACGCAGTATTTT
NA,few,TRBJ2-1,TRBV7-2,CASYSAPYNEQFF,TGTGCCAGCTATTCCGCCCCTTACAATGAGCAGTTCTTC
TRBD2,NA,TRBJ2-5,TRBV5-1,CASSLRRGSRETQYF,TGCGCCAGCAGCTTGAGGCGGGGGTCTAGGGAGACCCAGTACTTC
TRBD2,few,TRBJ2-3,TRBV20-1,CSARRVTGGTTDTQYF,TGCAGTGCTAGGCGGGTAACGGGAGGCACCACAGATACGCAGTATTTT
NA,few,TRBJ2-1,TRBV5-1,CASSLAVVSYNEQFF,TGCGCCAGCAGCTTGGCCGTTGTCAGTTACAATGAGCAGTTCTTC
NA,many,TRBJ2-1,TRBV5-1,CASSHRADNEQFF,TGCGCCAGCAGCCACCGGGCCGACAATGAGCAGTTCTTC
NA,NA,TRBJ2-7,TRBV4-2,CASSQEEAGSYEQYF,TGTGCCAGCAGCCAAGAGGAGGCAGGATCCTACGAGCAGTACTTC
NA,few,TRBJ1-1,TRBV7-8,CASSPYRVTTEAFF,TGTGCCAGCAGCCCATACAGGGTGACCACTGAAGCTTTCTTT
NA,few,TRBJ1-4,TRBV20-1,CSARDPSTAEKLFF,TGCAGTGCTAGAGATCCCAGCACCGCCGAAAAACTGTTTTTT
TRBD1,many,TRBJ2-2,TRBV6-6,CASSAGQEMNTGELFF,TGTGCCAGCAGTGCTGGACAGGAGATGAACACCGGGGAGCTGTTTTTT
NA,NA,TRBJ1-2,TRBV12-3/TRBV12-4,CAGTWGYGYTF,TGTGCCGGAACCTGGGGCTATGGCTACACCTTC
NA,few,TRBJ1-5,TRBV2,CASLPQTGGGQPQHF,TGTGCCAGCCTTCCCCAGACAGGCGGGGGTCAGCCCCAGCATTTT
TRBD1,NA,TRBJ2-3,TRBV12-3/TRBV12-4,CASRPGTGGQDTQYF,TGTGCCAGCAGACCAGGGACAGGGGGGCAAGATACGCAGTATTTT
TRBD1,NA,TRBJ2-5,TRBV10-3,CAISEGTGRFGEETQYF,TGTGCCATCAGTGAGGGGACAGGGAGATTCGGGGAAGAGACCCAGTACTTC
TRBD2,NA,TRBJ2-3,TRBV5-1,CASSEIAGPTDTQYF,TGCGCCAGCAGCGAAATAGCGGGGCCCACAGATACGCAGTATTTT
NA,few,TRBJ2-1,TRBV18,CASSPGGQEQFF,TGTGCCAGCTCACCAGGGGGGCAGGAGCAGTTCTTC
NA,NA,TRBJ2-4,TRBV11-3,CASSLVGTKNIQYF,TGTGCCAGCAGCTTAGTAGGGACCAAAAACATTCAGTACTTC
NA,few,TRBJ1-1,TRBV5-6,CASSLEVTGEAFF,TGTGCCAGCAGCTTGGAGGTCACAGGGGAAGCTTTCTTT
NA,NA,TRBJ2-2,TRBV3-1,CASSVQGLGELFF,TGTGCCAGCAGCGTACAGGGACTCGGGGAGCTGTTTTTT
NA,few,TRBJ2-4,TRBV25-1,CASITSPSAKIAKNIQYF,TGTGCCAGCATAACATCGCCCTCTGCTAAAATAGCCAAAAACATTCAGTACTTC
NA,few,TRBJ2-2,TRBV20-1,CSARDPSVGTGELFF,TGCAGTGCTAGAGATCCTTCGGTGGGCACCGGGGAGCTGTTTTTT
TRBD2,many,TRBJ2-7,TRBV30,CAWSRTKRGGREQYF,TGTGCCTGGAGCCGCACTAAGCGGGGGGGCCGAGAGCAGTACTTC
NA,few,TRBJ2-7,TRBV3-1,CASSQVSAQQYF,TGTGCCAGCAGCCAAGTCTCGGCTCAGCAGTACTTC
TRBD2,NA,TRBJ2-5,TRBV9,CASSVGTSLAGIETQYF,TGTGCCAGCAGCGTAGGAACCTCACTAGCGGGTATAGAGACCCAGTACTTC
TRBD1,NA,TRBJ2-7,TRBV20-1,CSARQGNHEQYF,TGCAGTGCGAGACAGGGGAACCACGAGCAGTACTTC
NA,NA,TRBJ2-3,TRBV20-1,CSAREPLGLGTQYF,TGCAGTGCTAGAGAACCCCTGGGGCTTGGTACGCAGTATTTT
NA,NA,TRBJ1-1,TRBV29-1,CSVARNTEAFF,TGCAGCGTTGCCAGGAACACTGAAGCTTTCTTT
NA,NA,TRBJ1-6,TRBV4-3,CASSQESLYSPLHF,TGCGCCAGCAGCCAAGAATCGCTTTATTCACCCCTCCACTTT
TRBD2,NA,TRBJ2-3,TRBV3-1,CASRISPGLAGGSDTDTQYF,TGTGCCAGCAGGATTAGTCCGGGACTAGCGGGAGGATCCGACACAGATACGCAGTATTTT
TRBD1,NA,TRBJ1-2,TRBV28,CASSPPNRGNYGYTF,TGTGCCAGCAGTCCCCCGAACAGGGGGAACTATGGCTACACCTTC
TRBD2,NA,TRBJ2-7,TRBV9,CASSAGTSPYEQYF,TGTGCCAGCAGCGCCGGGACTAGCCCCTACGAGCAGTACTTC
TRBD1,NA,TRBJ1-4,TRBV4-1,CASSQGPHRGTNEKLFF,TGCGCCAGCAGCCAAGGTCCCCACAGGGGGACTAATGAAAAACTGTTTTTT
NA,NA,TRBJ2-2,TRBV7-2,CASSARRVNTGELFF,TGTGCCAGCAGCGCACGGAGGGTGAACACCGGGGAGCTGTTTTTT
TRBD1,NA,TRBJ2-5,TRBV15,CATSEDRGGETQYF,TGTGCCACCAGCGAGGACAGGGGGGGAGAGACCCAGTACTTC
NA,NA,TRBJ1-1,TRBV7-2,CASSNPWTDTEAFF,TGTGCCAGCAGCAACCCCTGGACAGACACTGAAGCTTTCTTT
NA,few,TRBJ1-1,TRBV7-9,CASSLLQENTEAFF,TGTGCCAGCAGCTTGTTGCAGGAGAACACTGAAGCTTTCTTT
TRBD2,NA,TRBJ2-1,TRBV5-1,CASSRYSLADRGDNEQFF,TGCGCCAGCAGCCGATACTCACTAGCGGACAGAGGGGACAATGAGCAGTTCTTC
NA,NA,TRBJ2-7,TRBV6-1,CASSEQGPWAYEQYF,TGTGCCAGCAGTGAACAGGGCCCCTGGGCCTACGAGCAGTACTTC
NA,few,TRBJ2-5,TRBV20-1,CSARDFLDNQETQYF,TGCAGTGCTAGAGACTTCCTGGACAACCAAGAGACCCAGTACTTC
NA,few,TRBJ1-1,TRBV10-3,CAISPGLNTEAFF,TGTGCCATCAGCCCGGGGCTTAACACTGAAGCTTTCTTT
NA,NA,TRBJ2-1,TRBV12-3/TRBV12-4,CATTGSSYNEQFF,TGTGCCACCACGGGGTCGTCTTACAATGAGCAGTTCTTC